These 12 T cell receptor beta chains originate from one sample sequenced in a study of blood T cells in healthy people across ages. A second PCR, run for about 7 to 11 cycles, used a sample-barcoded 5' primer plus a J-beta primer mix. MiXCR, run by TCRdb on the 5' RACE reads, gives a single entry per CDR3 protein. The data contain more than 500,000 distinct CDR3 sequences, approximately 26% of them singletons. These data also formed part of another study, on T cells of mothers and their children.

The sequencing sample was made of blood. These receptors were collected from a boy aged 2 to 10 in good health.

The V gene is TRBV20-1, the J gene TRBJ2-1; D possibly corresponds to TRBD2 (5 bases). The CDR3 totals 12 residues. V was trimmed by 6 bases and J by 5 bases, leaving 11 bases between them. The germline V gene encodes CDR1 DFQATT and CDR2 SNEGSKA (reference sequence). CDR3 amino acids: CSAMDFNNEQFF. DNA for the CDR3: TGCAGTGCCATGGACTTCAACAATGAGCAGTTCTTC.

This rearrangement joins TRBV3-1 to TRBJ2-7; TRBD1 or TRBD2 may be the D gene (5 bases each). CDR3 length: 16 amino acids. V shed 4 bases and J shed 6 bases, with 22 bases lying between them. Germline CDR1 LGHDT, CDR2 YNNKEL (reference sequence). CDR3 residues: CASSPPVERKGLEQYF. Here the CDR3 DNA reads TGTGCCAGCAGCCCCCCGGTTGAGCGGAAGGGGCTCGAGCAGTACTTC.

The J gene is TRBJ2-7, the V gene TRBV7-8, with 8 bases aligning to TRBD1. The CDR3 runs to 15 residues. Looked up from germline, CDR1 is SGHVS and CDR2 is FQNEAQ. After removal of 3 bases from V and 6 bases from J, the junction contained 10 bases not matched to a gene. The CDR3 here is CASSLGQVETLEQYF. CDR3 in DNA: TGTGCCAGCAGCTTGGGACAGGTGGAGACGCTCGAGCAGTACTTC.

Worth noting for this clonotype: A single base separates this from a much larger clone, so it may be a read error. The chain is built from TRBV29-1 and TRBJ1-1, with D possibly matching TRBD1 (5 bases). This CDR3 has 14 amino acids. CDR1 is SQVTM, CDR2 ANQGSEA, per germline. The CDR3 DNA follows: TGCGGCACCGGGCGAGAGGGGATGAACACTGAAGCTTTCTTT. Encoded protein: CGTGREGMNTEAFF.

Note on this clonotype: The junction and the germline gene differ at one end; a read error may be behind it. This chain uses TRBV3-1 with TRBJ2-5; D may be TRBD2 (7 bases). The length of the CDR3 is 15 residues. CDR1 and CDR2 (germline): LGHDT, YNNKEL (reference sequence). The chain's CDR3 is CSSSLGGPISETQYF. The CDR3 DNA reads as TGTTCCAGCAGCTTGGGGGGGCCAATATCAGAGACCCAGTACTTC.

Points on this clonotype: Germline is not matched at one junction end, which may reflect a read error. This chain links TRBV7-3 with TRBJ2-7; TRBD1 aligns across 7 bases. Germline assignment: CDR1 SGHTA and CDR2 FQGTGA. This CDR3 has 13 residues. The CDR3 region has the DNA TGTCCCAGCAGCCAAGGACAGGCCTACGAGCAGTACTTC. Translating it yields CPSSQGQAYEQYF.

This clonotype has a count of ten or more. The rearrangement links TRBV20-1 to TRBJ2-7; 12 nucleotides align to TRBD2. From germline, CDR1 is DFQATT and CDR2 SNEGSKA (reference sequence). Trimming removed 6 bases from V and 2 bases from J; junction bases left unmatched: 11. CDR3 size: 16 residues. DNA for the CDR3: TGCAGTGCACCGACTAGCGGGAGAGGTGCCCCCTACGAGCAGTACTTC. Encoded protein: CSAPTSGRGAPYEQYF.

The chain has TRBV29-1 and TRBJ2-5; D is perhaps TRBD1 (7 bases). The CDR3 is 12 residues long. V was clipped by 6 bases and J by 5 bases, with 13 bases between them. From germline, CDR1 is SQVTM and CDR2 ANQGSEA. CDR3 nucleotide sequence: TGCAGCGTGCGACCAGGGGGGGAGACCCAGTACTTC. The encoded protein is CSVRPGGETQYF. Full variable domain (rest looked up from reference TRBV29-1 and TRBJ2-5): SAVISQKPSRDICQRGTSLTIQCQVDSQVTMMFWYRQQPGQSLTLIATANQGSEATYESGFVIDKFPISRPNLTFSTLTVSNMSPEDSSIYLCSVRPGGETQYFGPGTRLLVL.

In this sample, this clonotype turned up a few times. The genes are TRBV27 and TRBJ2-5, with D possibly matching TRBD1 (5 bases). The germline CDR1 and CDR2 sequences are MNHEY and SMNVEV (reference sequence). This CDR3 contains 13 residues. V lost 6 bases and J lost 3, with 11 bases in between. CDR3 sequence (DNA): TGTGCCAGCAGAATAATAGGGGAAGAGACCCAGTACTTC. This encodes CASRIIGEETQYF.

The chain links TRBV20-1 to TRBJ2-1; 7 nucleotides line up with TRBD2. The CDR3 loop spans 13 amino acids. V gave up 3 bases and J gave up 9 bases; unmatched junction bases: 8. Per the germline V gene, CDR1 is DFQATT and CDR2 is SNEGSKA (reference sequence). The CDR3 reads CSASGLVKSEQFF. CDR3 coding DNA: TGCAGTGCTAGCGGACTAGTTAAGAGTGAGCAGTTCTTC.

This clonotype has more than one count but fewer than ten. V usage is TRBV9 and J usage is TRBJ2-2; 7 bases agree with TRBD2. The CDR3 consists of 16 residues. CDR1 SGDLS and CDR2 YYNGEE come from the germline V gene. With V trimmed by 0 bases and J by 1 base, 3 bases remained unmatched. The CDR3 is CASSVVAGENTGELFF. The DNA of the CDR3 is TGTGCCAGCAGCGTAGTTGCGGGGGAGAACACCGGGGAGCTGTTTTTT.

The rearrangement uses TRBV4-2 and TRBJ2-3; 10 bases agree with TRBD2. Germline trimming cut 0 bases from V and 4 bases from J; bases unmatched to any gene: 7. The CDR3 is 17 residues long. Germline V gene sequence: CDR1 LGHNA, CDR2 YNFKEQ. In DNA form, the CDR3 reads TGTGCCAGCAGCCAAGATAGCCTAGCGGGGGCGGCAGATACGCAGTATTTT. Protein sequence: CASSQDSLAGAADTQYF.